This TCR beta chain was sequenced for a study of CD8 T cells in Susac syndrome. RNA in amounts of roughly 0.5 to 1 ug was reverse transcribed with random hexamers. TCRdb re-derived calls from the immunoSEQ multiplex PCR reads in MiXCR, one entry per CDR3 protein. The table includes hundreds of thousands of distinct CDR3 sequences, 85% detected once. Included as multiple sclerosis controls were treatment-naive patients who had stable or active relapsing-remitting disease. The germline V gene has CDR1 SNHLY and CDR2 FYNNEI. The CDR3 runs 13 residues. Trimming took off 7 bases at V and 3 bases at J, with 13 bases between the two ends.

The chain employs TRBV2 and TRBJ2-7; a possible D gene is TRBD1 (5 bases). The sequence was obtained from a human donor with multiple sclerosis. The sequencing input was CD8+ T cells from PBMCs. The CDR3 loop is CASTLTENYEQYF. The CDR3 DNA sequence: TGTGCCAGCACTCTGACAGAGAACTACGAGCAGTACTTC.